This T cell receptor beta chain was found in a study of cytomegalovirus exposure and HLA in healthy donors. Notes on the study in general: A link between a missense DCLRE1C variant and TCR beta V- and J-gene trimming emerged from a later analysis. Altogether, 160 or so TCR beta chains were recorded as cytomegalovirus-associated. Segments of the TCR beta V type were, in most cases, productive about 90% or about 30% of the time in an earlier analysis. A later analysis associated 16,951 TCR beta sequences with HLA alleles at a 0.05 false discovery rate.

This clone was detected once. The antigen remains undetermined. 60 Vbeta and 13 Jbeta primers were used in PCR. The data were produced by immunoSEQ multiplex PCR, yet TCRdb's version contains in-frame clones alone and is incomplete. The table lists 250,000 or so clones, more than 70% of them singletons, with roughly 1.3% in the top ten. The germline V gene encodes CDR1 ENHRY and CDR2 SYGVKD. The CDR3 consists of 16 residues. Trimming took 6 bases from V and 3 from J; bases not matched to a gene: 10. What was sequenced was PBMCs. The chain links TRBV10-3 to TRBJ2-3; 9 bases match TRBD2. The source of this sequence is a human donor in good health. The CDR3 nucleotides read TGTGCCATCAGAGATGGGCTAGCGGGATCGACAGATACGCAGTATTTT. Translating gives CAIRDGLAGSTDTQYF.